This T cell receptor (beta chain) was recorded in a study of cytomegalovirus exposure and HLA in healthy donors. Whole-study results and caveats: Later analysis identified a missense DCLRE1C variant that was linked to TCR beta V- and J-gene trimming.

Germline V gene lookup returns CDR1 WNHNN and CDR2 SYGVQD (reference sequence). The CDR3 runs to 16 residues. V lost 1 base and J lost 2, with 12 bases in between. The PCR employed 60 Vbeta primers together with 13 Jbeta primers. The data were produced by immunoSEQ multiplex PCR, yet TCRdb's version contains in-frame clones alone and is incomplete. The sample lists more than 60,000 clones; over 65% were seen once. Healthy donors of bone marrow made up the group. This clone was detected once. The antigen is not known. Sequenced sample: PBMCs. The origin of this receptor is a man aged 40-50 years in good health and CMV-seropositive. The rearrangement uses TRBV10-1 and TRBJ2-1, with D uncertain. The CDR3 reads CASSELVGVPYNEQFF. The CDR3 DNA sequence: TGCGCCAGCAGTGAGTTGGTGGGCGTCCCCTACAATGAGCAGTTCTTC.